Detailed here is one TCR beta chain. The entry originates in a study of technical replicates of blood from a handful of donors. This CDR3 spans 15 amino acids. Germline CDR1 MDHEN, CDR2 SYDVKM. V shed 5 bases and J 2 bases; nucleotides not matched to a gene: 4. TCRdb's copy holds only in-frame clones and misses some; the assay was immunoSEQ multiplex PCR. The table has about 90,000 clones, 94% seen once. The rearrangement joins TRBV28 to TRBJ2-7, with 12 bases aligning to TRBD2. The sequenced material came from T cells isolated from PBMCs. The clonotype originates from a human donor in good health. CDR3 nucleotide sequence: TGTGCCAGCAGTGCTAGCGGGAGGGTAACCTACGAGCAGTACTTC. As protein: CASSASGRVTYEQYF.